Each of the 5 T cell receptor beta chains below was sequenced from the same sample in a study of identical twins. MiXCR, run by TCRdb on the 5' RACE reads, gives a single entry per CDR3 protein. The sample carries more than 650,000 distinct CDR3 sequences, roughly 6% recorded once. Source material: naive T cells sorted from blood. The source of these receptors is a man younger than 35 in good health.

The sample holds many counts of this clonotype. The chain carries TRBV20-1 and TRBJ2-7; D might be TRBD1 (6 bases). The germline V gene has CDR1 DFQATT and CDR2 SNEGSKA (reference sequence). The V and J ends lost 6 bases and 3 bases respectively, with 15 bases between them. This CDR3 region has 13 residues. The CDR3 DNA is TGCAGTGCCCAACCGCTACAGGGCTACGAGCAGTACTTC. Its protein product is CSAQPLQGYEQYF.

This clonotype was seen many times. V usage is TRBV29-1 and J usage is TRBJ2-3; 8 bases agree with TRBD1. V was clipped by 5 bases and J by 1 base; unmatched bases: 8. CDR1 SQVTM and CDR2 ANQGSEA come from the germline V gene. The CDR3 runs to 15 residues. CDR3 DNA sequence: TGCAGCGTTTGGCTGACAGGGGCTGGCACAGATACGCAGTATTTT. This encodes CSVWLTGAGTDTQYF.

This clonotype has a handful of counts. The V call is TRBV7-6, the J call TRBJ2-7; D remains ambiguous. This CDR3 spans 13 amino acids. V was pared by 5 bases and J by 7 bases, with 15 bases between. Germline CDR1 reads SGHVS; CDR2 reads FNYEAQ. DNA for the CDR3: TGTGCCAGCAGCCGAGGAATCCCCTGGGAGCAGTACTTC. Encoded protein: CASSRGIPWEQYF.

The chain has TRBV30 and TRBJ1-2, with 7 nucleotides matching TRBD1. Germline CDR1 and CDR2: GTSNPN and SVGIG (reference sequence). V was clipped by 3 bases and J by 4 bases; unmatched bases: 8. The CDR3 sequence is 14 residues long. CDR3 loop: CAWRTRDRIYGYTF. For the CDR3, the DNA is TGTGCCTGGAGAACTCGGGACAGAATCTATGGCTACACCTTC. The full variable domain, completed using reference TRBV30 and TRBJ1-2, is SQTIHQWPATLVQPVGSPLSLECTVEGTSNPNLYWYRQAAGRGLQLLFYSVGIGQISSEVPQNLSASRPQDRQFILSSKKLLLSDSGFYLCAWRTRDRIYGYTFGSGTRLTVV.

This clonotype occurred many times. This chain joins TRBV25-1 and TRBJ2-7, with D perhaps TRBD1 (5 bases). CDR1 is MGHDK and CDR2 is SYGVNS in the germline V gene. CDR3 length equals 14 residues. Trimming left V 2 bases short and J 3 bases short, with 11 bases between. The CDR3 DNA sequence: TGTGCCAGCAGTGAAGCAGGGCCCATCTACGAGCAGTACTTC. This codes for CASSEAGPIYEQYF.